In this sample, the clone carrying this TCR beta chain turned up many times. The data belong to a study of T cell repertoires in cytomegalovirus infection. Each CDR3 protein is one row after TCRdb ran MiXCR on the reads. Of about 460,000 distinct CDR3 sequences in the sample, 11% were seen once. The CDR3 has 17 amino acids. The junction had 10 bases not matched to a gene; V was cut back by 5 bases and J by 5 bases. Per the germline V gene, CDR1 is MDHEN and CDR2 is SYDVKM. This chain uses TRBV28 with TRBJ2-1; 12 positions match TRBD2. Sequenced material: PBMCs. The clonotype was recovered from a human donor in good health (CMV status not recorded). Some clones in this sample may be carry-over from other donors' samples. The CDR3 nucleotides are TGTGCCAGCAGTCCCGTAACCCCTAGCGGGGGGGACAATGAGCAGTTCTTC. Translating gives CASSPVTPSGGDNEQFF.